This T cell receptor (beta chain) was recovered during a study of blood T cell repertoires in COVID-19 (dated by TCRdb to the early 2020s). For the wider study: Collaborator samples came from the United States, Italy and Spain and covered acute and convalescent phases of COVID-19. Where available, HLA class I and class II types were taken from metadata supplied by the sample provider and were not determined by assay-based typing. Nearly every sample came with metadata listing a de-identified subject ID, COVID-19 status, age in years and sex. The samples were drawn from two sources: the first 160 participants of the ongoing ImmuneRACE study, and over 950 subjects contributed by 6 global collaborators. The repertoires were released in a freely available public database intended as a resource for research on the immune response to SARS-CoV-2. The material from the prospective study consisted of cDNA or gDNA derived from T cells, B-cell-depleted T cells, or PBMCs. Deeply sampled blood TCRbeta repertoires from subjects exposed to, actively infected with, or recovered from COVID-19 were included in the dataset.

TCRbeta CDR3 regions were amplified from genomic DNA using the immunoSEQ Assay, a bias-controlled multiplex PCR. Processing in the source paper ran as follows. The number of nucleated cells in each sample was estimated from the amplification of reference gene primers within the assay. To quantify the absolute abundance of each unique TCRbeta CDR3 rearrangement, sequence reads were collapsed and filtered. Productive Simpson clonality was computed per sample as the square root of Simpson's diversity index over productive rearrangements. TCRdb obtained this table from immuneACCESS and retained in-frame rearrangements with V and J assigned. These tables miss some clones; where compared with another copy, unresolved V genes account for less than half of the shortfall, and the remainder is unexplained. Clone size and V and J calls were adopted from that table, with D and trimming inferred from the DNA. The sample profile shows approximately 230,000 clones; 84% of them were found once. The top ten hold about 20% of the sample.

Looking up the germline V gene (reference sequence) yields CDR1 PRHDT and CDR2 FYEKMQ. V trim: 5 bases; J trim: 4 bases; unmatched bases: 14. The CDR3 goes from the cysteine to the phenylalanine over 17 residues. Only CDR3 DNA is held: 51 bases, read in frame from base 1. What the work shows at the level of the full study, not this receptor alone: The quantity of clinical and demographic metadata differed by source and by participant and was supplied without curation.

The collaborating institutions used their own protocols to collect whole blood in K2EDTA tubes. For TCRbeta analysis, collaborator samples were shipped as frozen whole blood, as isolated PBMCs, or as DNA extracted from either sample type. As regards this clone: Its binding antigen is unknown. Base-call qualities are not available, and no considerably larger clone is one nucleotide away.

The specimen was peripheral blood. The clonotype was recovered from a man in his thirties or forties with active or convalescent COVID-19. The V and J genes are TRBV13 and TRBJ1-2; 9 of the junction bases match TRBD1. The nucleotide sequence is TGTGCCAGCAGCCACGGGAGGGGACAGGGAATAGGCTATGGCTACACCTTC. This yields the protein CASSHGRGQGIGYGYTF.